A selection of T cell receptor beta chains follows, all from one sample in a study of graft-versus-host responses after intestinal transplantation. Repertoires were generated with immunoSEQ multiplex PCR, while TCRdb's copy carries only in-frame clones and drops some. The table lists under 150,000 clones, 75% to 95% of them singletons, with about 0.18% in the top ten. The antigens for these receptors are not known. The sequencing here drew on unstimulated CD4+ T cells sorted from spleen or lymph node cells, taken before intestinal transplant. These TCRs come from a human donor who received an intestinal transplant. Both conserved end residues are part of each CDR3. Fields, in order: J gene, V gene, D gene, CDR3 length, clone size, CDR3 protein. A D gene is named only where the DNA matches it firmly. The size entry is marked missing in some rows and otherwise reads once, few, many or a size class.

>TRBJ2-6|TRBV4-3|NA|18|NA
CASSQVNRGISGANVLTF
>TRBJ1-1|TRBV7-9|TRBD1|14|NA
CASSLGTAGGLAFF
>TRBJ2-3|TRBV30|TRBD2|15|NA
CAWSGTSVPTDTQYF
>TRBJ2-7|TRBV5-6|NA|13|once
CASNPVGGYEQYF
>TRBJ2-7|TRBV5-1|TRBD1|16|once
CASSLAGTGISYEQYF
>TRBJ1-3|TRBV4-1|NA|16|NA
CASSQAVPPGGNTIYF
>TRBJ2-3|TRBV5-4|NA|15|NA
CASSYGLFPTDTQYF
>TRBJ2-1|TRBV18|NA|15|NA
CASSPRQGYEDEQFF
>TRBJ2-7|TRBV9|TRBD1|16|NA
CASSVGPGQGSYEQYF
>TRBJ2-7|TRBV4-2|NA|17|NA
CASSQEGGLPRSYEQYF
>TRBJ1-1|TRBV5-4|NA|17|NA
CASSPPGPGRRNTEAFF
>TRBJ2-1|TRBV2|NA|13|NA
CASSVSGVGEQFF
>TRBJ1-2|TRBV7-2|NA|15|NA
CASSPQGPRTYGYTF
>TRBJ2-1|TRBV28|NA|15|NA
CASSSGEGGYNEQFF
>TRBJ1-6|TRBV5-1|NA|15|NA
CASSLVDRSNSPLHF
>TRBJ2-1|TRBV29-1|TRBD2|14|once
CSAGRLAGMNEQFF
>TRBJ2-7|TRBV6-5|TRBD2|15|NA
CASSYRLAGSYEQYF
>NA|TRBV30|TRBD1|13|NA
CAGEDRGSYEQYF
>TRBJ1-5|TRBV10-3|TRBD1|15|NA
CAINPGQGANQPQHF
>TRBJ1-1|TRBV5-1|NA|15|NA
CASSLPGSMNTEAFF
>TRBJ2-7|TRBV5-1|NA|15|NA
CASSLGQWEPYEQYF
>TRBJ2-2|TRBV27|NA|18|NA
CASSSFSKGRVKAGELFF
>TRBJ2-3|TRBV29-1|TRBD2|14|NA
CSVPPGGLTDTQYF
>TRBJ1-1|TRBV30|NA|13|NA
CAWTNSMNTEAFF
>TRBJ2-1|TRBV6-1|TRBD1|14|NA
CASSLNRGKNEQFF
>TRBJ1-5|TRBV30|NA|13|NA
CAWSGYSNQPQHF
>TRBJ1-2|TRBV30|TRBD1|14|NA
CAGRDRGKSHGYTF
>TRBJ1-4|TRBV7-8|NA|15|NA
CASSWGGSTNEKLFF
>TRBJ2-7|TRBV29-1|NA|13|NA
CSVAPGDDYEQYF
>TRBJ2-7|TRBV28|TRBD1|15|NA
CASSLPGQGAYEQYF
>TRBJ1-5|TRBV6-1|NA|15|NA
CASSLGAHSNQPQHF
>TRBJ1-5|TRBV30|NA|14|once
CAWSTGYSNQPQHF
>TRBJ2-5|TRBV10-3|TRBD2|16|NA
CAISDPTSGRGETQYF
>TRBJ2-3|TRBV30|NA|12|NA
CAWSVLADTQYF
>NA|TRBV6-1|NA|15|NA
CASSPRGRGMYEQYF
>TRBJ2-2|TRBV9|NA|14|NA
CASSVEGGTGELFF
>TRBJ2-4|TRBV7-9|TRBD1|15|NA
CASSLLIRGKNIQYF
>TRBJ2-7|TRBV15|NA|13|NA
CATSRDRRVSQYF
>TRBJ2-1|TRBV29-1|NA|14|NA
CSVKTRRLHNEQFF
>TRBJ2-3|TRBV7-9|TRBD2|17|NA
CASSPPLGLAGKDTQYF
>TRBJ1-5|TRBV28|NA|12|NA
CASVGQGQPQHF
>TRBJ1-1|TRBV30|NA|12|NA
CAWKEGFTEAFF
>TRBJ2-5|TRBV5-1|TRBD1|14|NA
CASSPGTGDRVRYF
>TRBJ2-6|TRBV28|NA|13|NA
CASRGAGANVLTF
>TRBJ1-1|TRBV6-5|NA|14|NA
CASSEDGREAEAFF
>TRBJ1-6|TRBV11-2|NA|15|NA
CASRWTQGHNSPLHF
>TRBJ1-3|TRBV15|NA|14|once
CATSTDSSGNTIYF
>TRBJ2-5|TRBV18|TRBD1|16|NA
CASSPISGTGGETQYF
>TRBJ1-2|TRBV5-4|TRBD1|13|NA
CASSRQGSWGYTF
>TRBJ2-5|TRBV6-5|TRBD1|14|once
CASSYSQGVETQYF
>TRBJ2-6|TRBV5-1|NA|16|NA
CASYQGSRAGANVLTF
>TRBJ2-2|TRBV18|TRBD1|15|NA
CASSPRDRSTGELFF
>TRBJ1-2|TRBV5-4|TRBD1|16|NA
CASSFVQGPSNYGYTF
>TRBJ2-7|TRBV27|NA|14|NA
CASSPQGPSYEQYF
>TRBJ2-1|TRBV6-6|TRBD1|16|once
CASSFPGTGDYNEQFF
>TRBJ1-3|TRBV28|TRBD1|15|NA
CASKLDRARRNTIYF